This TCR beta chain was retrieved from a study of response to subunit inactivated influenza vaccine. CDR1 and CDR2 from the germline V gene are SQVTM and ANQGSEA. The CDR3 consists of 13 residues. Trimming removed 4 bases at V and 9 bases at J, with 16 bases between. TCRdb reprocessed the RT-PCR reads with MiXCR, giving one entry per CDR3 protein. The top ten clones hold under 13% of a sample with 250,000 to 350,000 distinct CDR3 sequences, over 20% of them seen once. This clonotype appeared a few times. The TCR sequence derives from a man aged 45 to 70 who received an inactivated influenza vaccine. Source: PBMCs from blood, taken less than 22 months after vaccination. This rearrangement joins TRBV29-1 to TRBJ1-5; D may be TRBD1 (5 bases). The DNA for the CDR3 is TGCAGCGTTGGGGGGTCTGTCGCGGGGCCCCAGCATTTT. Protein product: CSVGGSVAGPQHF.